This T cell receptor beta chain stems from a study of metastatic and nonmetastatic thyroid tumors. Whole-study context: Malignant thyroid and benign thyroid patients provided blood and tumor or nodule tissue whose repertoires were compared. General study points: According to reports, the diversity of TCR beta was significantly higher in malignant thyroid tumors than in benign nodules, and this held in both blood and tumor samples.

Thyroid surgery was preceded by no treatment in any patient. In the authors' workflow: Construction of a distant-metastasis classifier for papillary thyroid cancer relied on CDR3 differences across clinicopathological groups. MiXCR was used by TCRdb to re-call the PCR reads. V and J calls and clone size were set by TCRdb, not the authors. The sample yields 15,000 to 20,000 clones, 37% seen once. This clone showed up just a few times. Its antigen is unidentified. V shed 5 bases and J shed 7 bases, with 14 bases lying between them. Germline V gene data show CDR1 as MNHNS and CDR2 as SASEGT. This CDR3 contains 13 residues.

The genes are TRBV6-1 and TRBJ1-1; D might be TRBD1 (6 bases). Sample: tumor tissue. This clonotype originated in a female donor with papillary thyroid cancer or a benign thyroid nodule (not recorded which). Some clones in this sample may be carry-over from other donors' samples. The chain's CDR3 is CASSPRGGGEAFF. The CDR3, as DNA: TGTGCCAGCAGTCCCCGGGGGGGCGGTGAAGCTTTCTTT.